The 27 T cell receptor beta chains below come from one sample, sequenced in a study of blood T cell repertoires in COVID-19. The table came from immunoSEQ multiplex PCR; TCRdb's copy has only in-frame clones and leaves some out. The sample has over 200,000 clones, about nine tenths seen once; the top ten hold roughly 1.2%. Sequenced: PBMCs or T cells enriched from blood (not recorded which). All receptors derive from a human donor in a cohort exposed to, infected with or recovered from COVID-19 (not recorded which). The donor label of this sample is uncertain.

This clone occurred once. The chain combines TRBV11-2 with TRBJ1-2; TRBD1 might be the D (5 bases). This CDR3 comprises 16 residues. CDR1 SGHAT and CDR2 FQNNGV come from the germline V gene. V lost 2 bases to trimming and J lost 5 bases, with 18 bases between them. CDR3 in DNA: TGTGCCAGCAGCTTATATCTAGGGCAGGGTACATATGGCTACACCTTC. Translating it yields CASSLYLGQGTYGYTF.

The gene calls are TRBV11-2 and TRBJ1-1, with TRBD1 as a possible D gene (5 bases). V gave up 4 bases and J gave up 0 bases, with 9 bases separating them. Germline V gene sequence: CDR1 SGHAT, CDR2 FQNNGV. CDR3 length: 14 residues. The CDR3 loop is CASSYDSLNTEAFF. Written as DNA, the CDR3 is TGTGCCAGCAGCTATGACAGCCTGAACACTGAAGCTTTCTTT.

V gene TRBV2 combines with J gene TRBJ2-6; TRBD1 is a possible D gene (5 bases). Germline V gene sequence: CDR1 SNHLY, CDR2 FYNNEI. The CDR3 sequence is 15 residues long. Trimming took 4 bases from V and 2 from J, leaving 9 bases between them. The CDR3 loop is CASSVDSAGANVLTF. For the CDR3, the DNA is TGTGCCAGCAGTGTAGACAGTGCTGGGGCCAACGTCCTGACTTTC.

The chain recombines TRBV20-1 with TRBJ1-6, with D hard to call. The CDR3 contains 12 residues. Trimming pared 3 bases from V and 7 bases from J, leaving 7 bases between. CDR1 DFQATT and CDR2 SNEGSKA come from the germline V gene (reference sequence). The CDR3 DNA reads as TGCAGTGCTAGTACCGGGAATTCACCCCTCCACTTT. This codes for CSASTGNSPLHF.

The gene calls are TRBV6-6 and TRBJ1-1; D unresolved. This CDR3 region has 11 residues. Trimming stripped 6 bases from V and 11 bases from J, with 13 bases between. Germline V gives CDR1 MNHNY, CDR2 SVGAGI (reference sequence). CDR3: CASSPGPGAFF. CDR3 DNA: TGTGCCAGCAGCCCTGGGCCGGGGGCTTTCTTT.

The V call is TRBV6-5, the J call TRBJ1-1; TRBD1 agrees at 9 bases. This CDR3 is built from 14 residues. Germline values: CDR1 MNHEY, CDR2 SVGAGI. V lost 7 bases and J lost 5; bases outside the gene matches: 8. The CDR3 region has the DNA TGTGCCAGCACTACCACAGGGGGCCTGACTGAAGCTTTCTTT. Amino acid sequence: CASTTTGGLTEAFF.

The rearrangement joins TRBV4-1 to TRBJ2-7; TRBD1 agrees at 8 bases. The CDR3 has 15 residues. In germline, CDR1 is MGHRA, CDR2 YSYEKL. V shed 4 bases, J shed 4 bases, and the junction held 9 bases outside the gene matches. Written as DNA, the CDR3 is TGCGCCAGCAGCCTCGCCTGGCAGGGGGCTTACGAGCAGTACTTC. It yields the protein CASSLAWQGAYEQYF.

The chain carries TRBV3-1 (or the pseudogene TRBV3-2) and TRBJ2-3; 10 bases are shared with TRBD2. The CDR3 sequence is 15 residues long. J gave up 8 bases and V 3 bases, and 8 bases lay outside the gene matches. Germline CDR1 reads LGHDT; CDR2 reads YNNKEL (reference sequence). CDR3 nucleotide sequence: TGTGCCAGCAGCCACAGCGGGGGGGGACCGGGTACGCAGTATTTT. It codes for CASSHSGGGPGTQYF.

The CDR3 region is CASSSDLRYTF. CDR3 DNA sequence: TGTGCCAGCAGTTCCGATTTGAGATACACCTTC. J is TRBJ1-2 and V is TRBV12-3 or TRBV12-4, with D uncertain. The CDR3 sequence is 11 residues long. V was cut by 4 bases and J by 11 bases, with 11 bases left in between.

The chain has TRBV18 and TRBJ1-1; D remains unclear. From germline, CDR1 is KGHSH and CDR2 LQKENI. This CDR3 is built from 15 residues. V was trimmed by 2 bases and J by 1 base, leaving 11 bases between them. The CDR3 here is CASSPGEGGNTEAFF. The CDR3 DNA reads as TGTGCCAGCTCACCAGGGGAAGGAGGGAACACTGAAGCTTTCTTT.

This rearrangement joins TRBV19 to TRBJ1-2, with TRBD1 identical over 8 bases. CDR1 LNHDA and CDR2 SQIVND come from the germline V gene (reference sequence). The length of the CDR3 is 14 residues. V was pared by 7 bases and J by 3 bases, with 7 bases of the junction left unmatched. The CDR3 here is CASTSGQGDYGYTF. CDR3 DNA sequence: TGTGCCAGTACCAGCGGACAGGGCGACTATGGCTACACCTTC.

The chain couples TRBV25-1 to TRBJ2-4, with D perhaps matching TRBD1 (6 bases). The CDR3 is made up of 16 amino acids. Per the germline V gene, CDR1 is MGHDK and CDR2 is SYGVNS. The V end lost 8 bases, the J end lost 1 base, and 18 bases lay between the germline ends. The chain's CDR3 is CASGTTGRGAKNIQYF. In DNA, the CDR3 is TGTGCCAGCGGAACCACGGGCAGGGGTGCCAAAAACATTCAGTACTTC.

The gene calls are TRBV5-5 and TRBJ1-2; 10 nucleotides agree with TRBD1. Unmatched junction bases numbered 6, after V lost 0 bases and J lost 4 bases. The germline CDR1 and CDR2 sequences are SGHKS and YYEKEE (reference sequence). The CDR3 contains 16 residues. For the CDR3, the DNA is TGTGCCAGCAGCTTGGAGGGGACAGGGGCCTCCTATGGCTACACCTTC. This codes for CASSLEGTGASYGYTF.

This rearrangement joins TRBV6-5 to TRBJ1-1; possible D gene TRBD1, 5 bases. This CDR3 is 13 amino acids long. Deletions cut 2 bases from V and 12 bases from J, with 16 bases between. Germline V lookup: CDR1 MNHEY, CDR2 SVGAGI. CDR3 DNA sequence: TGTGCCAGCAGTTACCCCATGGGGGGTGGAACTTTCTTT. Translated, it gives CASSYPMGGGTFF.

This chain links TRBV7-3 with TRBJ2-3, with 9 bases matching TRBD2. The CDR3 runs 15 residues. Trimming cost V 1 base and J 8 bases; bases outside gene matches: 7. The germline V gene has CDR1 SGHTA and CDR2 FQGTGA. This chain's CDR3 is CASSLIAGEGGTQYF. CDR3 bases: TGTGCCAGCAGCTTAATAGCGGGGGAAGGGGGTACGCAGTATTTT.

The chain links TRBV11-2 to TRBJ2-7; TRBD1 agrees at 7 bases. Germline lookup yields CDR1 SGHAT and CDR2 FQNNGV. With 6 bases clipped from V and 0 bases from J, the junction kept 8 bases outside the gene matches. The length of the CDR3 is 15 residues. In nucleotides, the CDR3 is TGTGCCAGCAGGCCCGACCGGGACAGCTCCTACGAGCAGTACTTC. This sequence encodes CASRPDRDSSYEQYF.

The CDR3 loop reads CASSPQGQGDTEAFF. CDR3 nucleotide sequence: TGTGCCAGCTCACCCCAAGGACAGGGGGACACTGAAGCTTTCTTT. V usage is TRBV18 and J usage is TRBJ1-1, with 10 bases fitting TRBD1. The V segment lost 3 bases and the J segment 3 bases; nucleotides outside the gene matches: 4. Germline values: CDR1 KGHSH, CDR2 LQKENI. The CDR3 runs 15 residues.

This chain joins TRBV12-5 and TRBJ1-2, with TRBD1 matching 8 bases. Trimming cost V 6 bases and J 5 bases; bases outside gene matches: 8. The CDR3 runs to 14 residues. Germline V gene sequence: CDR1 LGHNT, CDR2 FRNRAP. The CDR3 nucleotides are TGTGCTAGTGGACACTCGGACAGGGCTTATGGCTACACCTTC. This sequence encodes CASGHSDRAYGYTF.

J is TRBJ2-7 and V is TRBV14; D gene unclear. V was pared by 1 base and J by 2 bases, with 12 bases between. Germline V gene data show CDR1 as SGHDN and CDR2 as FVKESK. The CDR3 contains 15 residues. CDR3 DNA sequence: TGTGCCAGCAGCCAAGGAGTGGTACGGGCCTACGAGCAGTACTTC. Its translation is CASSQGVVRAYEQYF.

The chain recombines TRBV27 with TRBJ2-1, with D possibly TRBD2 on 6 matching bases. The CDR3 sequence is 17 residues long. Deletions cut 6 bases from V and 1 base from J, with 19 bases between. CDR1 and CDR2 (germline): MNHEY, SMNVEV (reference sequence). This chain's CDR3 is CASSDAFGTDSYNEQFF. DNA of the CDR3: TGTGCCAGCAGCGACGCGTTTGGGACTGATTCCTACAATGAGCAGTTCTTC.

The V gene is TRBV7-9, the J gene TRBJ1-1; D is uncertain. Trimming pared 5 bases from V and 1 base from J, leaving 20 bases between. Per the germline V gene, CDR1 is SEHNR and CDR2 is FQNEAQ (reference sequence). The CDR3 is made up of 17 amino acids. The CDR3 sequence is CASSPAVEEGWNTEAFF. The DNA for the CDR3 is TGTGCCAGCAGCCCCGCTGTGGAGGAGGGTTGGAACACTGAAGCTTTCTTT.

This chain links TRBV7-2 with TRBJ2-5, with TRBD1 matching 9 bases. Germline V gene data show CDR1 as SGHTA and CDR2 as FQGNSA. The V gene end was trimmed by 3 bases and the J gene end by 2 bases; junction bases not matched to a gene: 4. This CDR3 region has 15 residues. For the CDR3, the DNA is TGTGCCAGCAGCTTCGACAGGGGGAGACAAGAGACCCAGTACTTC. Its translation: CASSFDRGRQETQYF.

With regard to this clone: Other nucleotide sequences in the sample specify the same CDR3. The gene calls are TRBV2 and TRBJ1-6; TRBD1 might be the D (6 bases). V dropped 3 bases and J dropped 5 bases, with 8 bases sitting between them. Germline V gene data show CDR1 as SNHLY and CDR2 as FYNNEI. CDR3 length equals 14 residues. CDR3 in amino acids: CASSEQGNNSPLHF. The DNA of the CDR3 is TGTGCCAGCAGTGAGCAGGGGAATAATTCACCCCTCCACTTT. Together with reference TRBV2 and TRBJ1-6, the CDR3 gives the full variable domain: EPEVTQTPSHQVTQMGQEVILRCVPISNHLYFYWYRQILGQKVEFLVSFYNNEISEKSEIFDDQFSVERPDGSNFTLKIRSTKLEDSAMYFCASSEQGNNSPLHFGNGTRLTVT.

The chain combines TRBV27 with TRBJ2-1; 7 bases agree with TRBD1. The CDR3 consists of 14 residues. Unmatched junction bases numbered 8, after V lost 3 bases and J lost 9 bases. Germline V gene data show CDR1 as MNHEY and CDR2 as SMNVEV (reference sequence). This CDR3 reads CASSLHRAGGEQFF. The CDR3 region has the DNA TGTGCCAGCAGTTTGCACAGGGCAGGGGGTGAGCAGTTCTTC.

This clone occurred a few times. The chain uses TRBV4-1 and TRBJ1-4; 9 bases map to TRBD1. Germline lookup yields CDR1 MGHRA and CDR2 YSYEKL. The CDR3 contains 15 residues. V was clipped by 3 bases and J by 5 bases; unmatched bases: 4. The CDR3 DNA sequence: TGCGCCAGCAGCCAGACCGGGACAGGGAATGAAAAACTGTTTTTT. It translates to CASSQTGTGNEKLFF.

The chain carries TRBV5-4 and TRBJ1-1, with TRBD1 as a possible D gene (6 bases). V lost 4 bases and J lost 0, with 13 bases in between. This CDR3 has 15 amino acids. Looked up from germline, CDR1 is SGHNT and CDR2 is YYREEE (reference sequence). The CDR3 DNA sequence: TGTGCCAGCAGCCGGGGGGCAGGGATGAACACTGAAGCTTTCTTT. Protein product: CASSRGAGMNTEAFF.

The CDR3 sequence is CASSSFAVPYEQYF. In DNA, the CDR3 is TGTGCCAGCAGTTCCTTCGCAGTCCCCTACGAGCAGTACTTC. This chain uses TRBV27 with TRBJ2-7; D is uncertain. This CDR3 has 14 residues. The germline gives CDR1 MNHEY, CDR2 SMNVEV (reference sequence). Trimming left V 4 bases short and J 2 bases short, with 12 bases between.